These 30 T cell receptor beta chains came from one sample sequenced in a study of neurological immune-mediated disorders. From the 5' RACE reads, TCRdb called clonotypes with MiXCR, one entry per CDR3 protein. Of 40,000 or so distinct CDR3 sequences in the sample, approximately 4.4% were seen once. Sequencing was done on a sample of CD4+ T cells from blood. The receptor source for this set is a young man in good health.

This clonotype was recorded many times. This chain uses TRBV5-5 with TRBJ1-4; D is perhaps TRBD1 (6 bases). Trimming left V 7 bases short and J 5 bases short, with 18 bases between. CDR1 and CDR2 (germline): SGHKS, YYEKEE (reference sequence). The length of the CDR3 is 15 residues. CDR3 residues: CASGDSTGRNEKLFF. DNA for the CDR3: TGTGCCAGCGGGGACTCGACAGGCAGAAATGAAAAACTGTTTTTT.

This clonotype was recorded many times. Written as DNA, the CDR3 is TGCAGCGTTGACCAGGGGGACTATGGCTACACCTTC. This codes for CSVDQGDYGYTF. The rearrangement joins TRBV29-1 to TRBJ1-2, with 7 bases that match TRBD1. CDR1 is SQVTM, CDR2 ANQGSEA, per germline. Trimming removed 3 bases from V and 3 bases from J; junction bases left unmatched: 1. The CDR3 sequence is 12 residues long.

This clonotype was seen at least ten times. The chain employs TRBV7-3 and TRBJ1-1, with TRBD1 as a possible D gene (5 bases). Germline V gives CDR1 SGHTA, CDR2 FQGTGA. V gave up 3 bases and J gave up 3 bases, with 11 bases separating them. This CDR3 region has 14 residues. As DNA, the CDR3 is TGTGCCAGCAGCTTTAATGGGGGAGACACTGAAGCTTTCTTT. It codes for CASSFNGGDTEAFF.

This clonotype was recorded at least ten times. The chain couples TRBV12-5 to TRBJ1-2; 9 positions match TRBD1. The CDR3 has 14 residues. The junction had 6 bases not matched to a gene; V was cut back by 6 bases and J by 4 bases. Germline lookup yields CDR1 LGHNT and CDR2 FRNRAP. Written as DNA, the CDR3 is TGTGCTAGTGGGGGACAGGGCTCCCTCTATGGCTACACCTTC. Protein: CASGGQGSLYGYTF.

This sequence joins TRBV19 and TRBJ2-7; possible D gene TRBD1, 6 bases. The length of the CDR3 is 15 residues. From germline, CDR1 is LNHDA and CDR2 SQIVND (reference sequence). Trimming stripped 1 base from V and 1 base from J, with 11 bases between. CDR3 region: CASSIAGGRSYEQYF. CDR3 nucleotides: TGTGCCAGTAGTATAGCTGGGGGCCGGTCCTACGAGCAGTACTTC.

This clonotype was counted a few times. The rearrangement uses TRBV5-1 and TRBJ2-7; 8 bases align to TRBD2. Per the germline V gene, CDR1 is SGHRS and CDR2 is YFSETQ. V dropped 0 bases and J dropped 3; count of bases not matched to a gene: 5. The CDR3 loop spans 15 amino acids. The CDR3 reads CASSLALAVNYEQYF. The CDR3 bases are TGCGCCAGCAGCTTGGCACTAGCGGTCAACTACGAGCAGTACTTC.

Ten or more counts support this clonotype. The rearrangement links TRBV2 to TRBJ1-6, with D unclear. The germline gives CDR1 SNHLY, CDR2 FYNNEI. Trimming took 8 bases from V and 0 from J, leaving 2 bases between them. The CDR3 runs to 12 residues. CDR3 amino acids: CASGSYNSPLHF. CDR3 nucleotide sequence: TGTGCCAGCGGCTCCTATAATTCACCCCTCCACTTT.

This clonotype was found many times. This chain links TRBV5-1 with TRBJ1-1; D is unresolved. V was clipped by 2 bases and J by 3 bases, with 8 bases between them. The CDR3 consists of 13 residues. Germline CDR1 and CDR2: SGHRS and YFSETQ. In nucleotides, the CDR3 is TGCGCCAGCAGCTTAGATACGTACACTGAAGCTTTCTTT. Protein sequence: CASSLDTYTEAFF.

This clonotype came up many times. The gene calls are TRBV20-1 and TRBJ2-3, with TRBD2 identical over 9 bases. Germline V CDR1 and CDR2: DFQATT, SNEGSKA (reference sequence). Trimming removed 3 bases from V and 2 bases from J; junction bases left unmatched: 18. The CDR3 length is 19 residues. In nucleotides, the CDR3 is TGCAGTGCTAGTTCTTCCAGCGGGGGGCCCGGTTTCTTCACAGATACGCAGTATTTT. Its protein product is CSASSSSGGPGFFTDTQYF.

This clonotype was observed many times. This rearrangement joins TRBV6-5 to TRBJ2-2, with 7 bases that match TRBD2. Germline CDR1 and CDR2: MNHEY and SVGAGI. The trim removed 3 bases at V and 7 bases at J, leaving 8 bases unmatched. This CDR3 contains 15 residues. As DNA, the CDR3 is TGTGCCAGCAGTTATAGGACTGGGGGGGTCGGGGAGCTGTTTTTT. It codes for CASSYRTGGVGELFF.

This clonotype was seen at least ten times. This CDR3 is CASSEVQGAFNSPLHF. CDR3 in DNA: TGTGCCAGCAGTGAAGTCCAGGGGGCTTTTAATTCACCCCTCCACTTT. The V and J genes are TRBV2 and TRBJ1-6, with 8 bases identical to TRBD1. The V and J ends lost 1 base and 6 bases, in that order; junction bases with no gene match: 5. This CDR3 is built from 16 residues. Per the germline V gene, CDR1 is SNHLY and CDR2 is FYNNEI.

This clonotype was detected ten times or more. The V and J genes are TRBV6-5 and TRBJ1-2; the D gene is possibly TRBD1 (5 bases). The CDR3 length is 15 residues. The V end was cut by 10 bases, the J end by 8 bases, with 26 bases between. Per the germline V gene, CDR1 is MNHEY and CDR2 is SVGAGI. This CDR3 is CATHGTGRERGGYTF. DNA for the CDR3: TGTGCCACCCACGGGACTGGCAGGGAGCGGGGGGGCTACACCTTC.

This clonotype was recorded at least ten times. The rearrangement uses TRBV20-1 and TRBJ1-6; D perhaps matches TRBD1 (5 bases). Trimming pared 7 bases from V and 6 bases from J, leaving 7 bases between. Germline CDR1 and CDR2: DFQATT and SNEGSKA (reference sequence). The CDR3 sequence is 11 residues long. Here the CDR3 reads CSGGSNSPLHF. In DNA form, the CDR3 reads TGCAGTGGGGGCTCTAATTCACCCCTCCACTTT.

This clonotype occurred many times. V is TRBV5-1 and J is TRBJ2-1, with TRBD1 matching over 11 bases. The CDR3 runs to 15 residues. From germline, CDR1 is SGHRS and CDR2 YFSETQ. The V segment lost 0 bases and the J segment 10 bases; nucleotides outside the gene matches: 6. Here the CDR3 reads CASSLGTGGITEQFF. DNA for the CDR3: TGCGCCAGCAGCTTGGGGACAGGGGGCATTACGGAGCAGTTCTTC. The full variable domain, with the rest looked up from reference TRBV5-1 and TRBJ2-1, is KAGVTQTPRYLIKTRGQQVTLSCSPISGHRSVSWYQQTPGQGLQFLFEYFSETQRNKGNFPGRFSGRQFSNSRSEMNVSTLELGDSALYLCASSLGTGGITEQFFGPGTRLTVL.

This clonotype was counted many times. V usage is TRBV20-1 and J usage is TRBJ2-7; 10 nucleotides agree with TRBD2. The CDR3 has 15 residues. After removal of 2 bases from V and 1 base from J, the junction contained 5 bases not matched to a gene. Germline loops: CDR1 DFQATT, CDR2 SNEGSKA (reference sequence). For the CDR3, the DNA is TGCAGTGCTAGATCAGCGGGGGGGAATTCCTACGAGCAGTACTTC. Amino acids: CSARSAGGNSYEQYF.

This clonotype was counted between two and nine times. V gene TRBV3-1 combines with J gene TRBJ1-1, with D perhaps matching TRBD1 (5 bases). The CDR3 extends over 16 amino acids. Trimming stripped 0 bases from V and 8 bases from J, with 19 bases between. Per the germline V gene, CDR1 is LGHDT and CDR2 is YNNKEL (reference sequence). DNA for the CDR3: TGTGCCAGCAGCCAAGATCCTGGTTCCTCGGGGGGAGAAGCTTTCTTT. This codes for CASSQDPGSSGGEAFF.

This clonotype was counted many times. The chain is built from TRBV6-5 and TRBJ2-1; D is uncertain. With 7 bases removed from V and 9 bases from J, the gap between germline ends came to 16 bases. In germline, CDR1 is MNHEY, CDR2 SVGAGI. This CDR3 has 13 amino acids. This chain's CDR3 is CASKLQPEGEQFF. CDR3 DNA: TGTGCCAGCAAACTCCAGCCGGAAGGTGAGCAGTTCTTC.

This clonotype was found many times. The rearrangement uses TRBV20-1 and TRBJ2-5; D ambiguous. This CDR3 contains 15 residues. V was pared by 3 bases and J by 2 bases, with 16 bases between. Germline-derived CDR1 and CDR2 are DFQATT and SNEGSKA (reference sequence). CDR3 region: CSASPIQARQETQYF. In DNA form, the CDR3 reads TGCAGTGCTAGCCCAATCCAAGCGCGTCAAGAGACCCAGTACTTC.

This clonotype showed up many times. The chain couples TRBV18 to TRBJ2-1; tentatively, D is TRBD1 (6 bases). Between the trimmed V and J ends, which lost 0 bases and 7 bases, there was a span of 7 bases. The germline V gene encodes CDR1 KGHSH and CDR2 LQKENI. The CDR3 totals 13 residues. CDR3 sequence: CASSPPQGNEQFF. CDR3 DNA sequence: TGTGCCAGCTCACCACCCCAGGGGAATGAGCAGTTCTTC.

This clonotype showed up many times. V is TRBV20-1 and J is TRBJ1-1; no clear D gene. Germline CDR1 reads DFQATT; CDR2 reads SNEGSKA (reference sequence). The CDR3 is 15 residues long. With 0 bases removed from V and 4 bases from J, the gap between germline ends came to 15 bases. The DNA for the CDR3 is TGCAGTGCTAGAGATCGGCAGGTCGGGAGCACTGAAGCTTTCTTT. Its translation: CSARDRQVGSTEAFF.

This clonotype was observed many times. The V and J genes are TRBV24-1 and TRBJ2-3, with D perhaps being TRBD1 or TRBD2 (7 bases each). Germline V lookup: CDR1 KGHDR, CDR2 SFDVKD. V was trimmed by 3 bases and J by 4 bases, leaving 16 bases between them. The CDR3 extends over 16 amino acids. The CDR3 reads CATSDDGRGLADTQYF. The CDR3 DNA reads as TGTGCCACCAGTGATGATGGGAGGGGGCTCGCAGATACGCAGTATTTT.

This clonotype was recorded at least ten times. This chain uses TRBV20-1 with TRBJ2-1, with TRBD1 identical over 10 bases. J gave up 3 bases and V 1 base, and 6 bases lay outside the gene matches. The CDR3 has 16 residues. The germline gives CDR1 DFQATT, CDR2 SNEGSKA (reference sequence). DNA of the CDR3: TGCAGTGCTAGAGGATACGGGACAGGGGTCTACAATGAGCAGTTCTTC. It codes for CSARGYGTGVYNEQFF.

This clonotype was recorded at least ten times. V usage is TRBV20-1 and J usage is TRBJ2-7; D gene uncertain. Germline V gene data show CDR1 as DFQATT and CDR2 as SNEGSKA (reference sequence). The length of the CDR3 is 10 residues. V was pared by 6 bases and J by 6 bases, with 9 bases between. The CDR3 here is CSAGPTEQYF. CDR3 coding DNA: TGCAGTGCGGGCCCCACCGAGCAGTACTTC.

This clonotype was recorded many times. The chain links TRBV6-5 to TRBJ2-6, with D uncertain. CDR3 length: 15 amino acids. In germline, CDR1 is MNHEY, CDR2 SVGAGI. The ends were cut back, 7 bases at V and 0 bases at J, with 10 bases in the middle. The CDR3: CASIDPYSGANVLTF. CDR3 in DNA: TGTGCCAGCATAGATCCCTACTCTGGGGCCAACGTCCTGACTTTC.

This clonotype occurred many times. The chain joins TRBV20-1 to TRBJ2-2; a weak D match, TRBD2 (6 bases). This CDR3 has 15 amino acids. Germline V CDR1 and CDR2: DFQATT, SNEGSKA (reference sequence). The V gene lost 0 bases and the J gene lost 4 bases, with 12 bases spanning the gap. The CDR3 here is CSARDSGTATGELFF. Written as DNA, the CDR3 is TGCAGTGCTAGAGATTCCGGGACTGCCACCGGGGAGCTGTTTTTT.

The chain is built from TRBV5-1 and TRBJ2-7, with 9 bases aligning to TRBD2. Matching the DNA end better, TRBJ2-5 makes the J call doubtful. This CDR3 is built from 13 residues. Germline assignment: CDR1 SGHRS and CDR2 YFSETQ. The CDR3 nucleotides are TGCGCCAGCAGCTCTAGCGGGGAAGAGACCCAGTACTTC. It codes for CASSSSGEETQYF.

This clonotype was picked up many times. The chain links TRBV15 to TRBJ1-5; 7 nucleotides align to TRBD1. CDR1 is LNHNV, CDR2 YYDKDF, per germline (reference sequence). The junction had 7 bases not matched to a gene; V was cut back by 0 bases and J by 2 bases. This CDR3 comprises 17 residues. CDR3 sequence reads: CATSRDAQGVRNQPQHF. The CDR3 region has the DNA TGTGCCACCAGCAGAGATGCCCAGGGGGTCCGCAATCAGCCCCAGCATTTT.

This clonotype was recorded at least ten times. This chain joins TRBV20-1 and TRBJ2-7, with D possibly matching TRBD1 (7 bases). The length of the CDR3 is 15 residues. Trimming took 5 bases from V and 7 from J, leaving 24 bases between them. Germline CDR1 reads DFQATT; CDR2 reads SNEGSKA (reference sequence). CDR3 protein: CSAPKRGPSEEEQYF. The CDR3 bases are TGCAGTGCTCCTAAAAGGGGGCCTAGCGAGGAGGAGCAGTACTTC.

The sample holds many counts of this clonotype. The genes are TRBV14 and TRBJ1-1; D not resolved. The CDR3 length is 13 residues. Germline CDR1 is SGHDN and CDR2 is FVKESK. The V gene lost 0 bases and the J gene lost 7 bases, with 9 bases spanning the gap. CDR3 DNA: TGTGCCAGCAGCCAAGATAGGGCGTTTGAAGCTTTCTTT. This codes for CASSQDRAFEAFF.

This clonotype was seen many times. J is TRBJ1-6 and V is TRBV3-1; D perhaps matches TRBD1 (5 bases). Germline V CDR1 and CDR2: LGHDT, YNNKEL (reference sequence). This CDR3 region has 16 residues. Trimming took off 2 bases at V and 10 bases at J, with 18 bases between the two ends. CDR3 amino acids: CASSQMGEVFGSPLHF. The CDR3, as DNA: TGTGCCAGCAGCCAAATGGGGGAGGTATTCGGCTCACCCCTCCACTTT.